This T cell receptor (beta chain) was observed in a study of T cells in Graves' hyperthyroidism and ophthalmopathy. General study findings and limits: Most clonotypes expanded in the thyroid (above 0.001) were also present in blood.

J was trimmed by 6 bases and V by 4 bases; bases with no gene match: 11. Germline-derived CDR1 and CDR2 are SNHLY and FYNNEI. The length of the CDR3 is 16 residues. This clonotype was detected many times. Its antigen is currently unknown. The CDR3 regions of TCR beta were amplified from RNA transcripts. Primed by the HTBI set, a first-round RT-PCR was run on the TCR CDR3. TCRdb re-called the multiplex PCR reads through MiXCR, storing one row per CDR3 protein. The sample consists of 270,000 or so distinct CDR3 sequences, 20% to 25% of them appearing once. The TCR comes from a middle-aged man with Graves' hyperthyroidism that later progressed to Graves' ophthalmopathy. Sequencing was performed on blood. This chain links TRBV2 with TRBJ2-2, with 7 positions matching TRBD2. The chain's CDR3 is CASSGRMREWAGELFF. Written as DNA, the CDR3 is TGTGCCAGCAGTGGTCGAATGCGGGAGTGGGCCGGGGAGCTGTTTTTT.